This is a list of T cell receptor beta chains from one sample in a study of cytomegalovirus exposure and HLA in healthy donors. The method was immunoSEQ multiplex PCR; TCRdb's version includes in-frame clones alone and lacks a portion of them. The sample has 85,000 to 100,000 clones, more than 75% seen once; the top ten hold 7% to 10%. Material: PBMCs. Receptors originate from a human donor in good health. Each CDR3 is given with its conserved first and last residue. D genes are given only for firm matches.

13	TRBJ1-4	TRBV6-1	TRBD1	CASRAGGAEKLFF
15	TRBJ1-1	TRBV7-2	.	CASSLVGQVDTEAFF
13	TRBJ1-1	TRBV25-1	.	CASVPRRGTEPFF
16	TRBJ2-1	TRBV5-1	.	CASSSGVLPPYNEQFF
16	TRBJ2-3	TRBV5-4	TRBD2	CASSTKAGGNTDTQYF
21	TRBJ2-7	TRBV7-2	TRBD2	CASSLAPPRLAGDLNPPEQYF
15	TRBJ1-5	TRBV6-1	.	CASSERRLSNQPQHF
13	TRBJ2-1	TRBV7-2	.	CASSLGPGNEQFF
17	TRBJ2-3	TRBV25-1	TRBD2	CASSEFGTSGREDTQYF
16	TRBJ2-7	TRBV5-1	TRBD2	CASSPSPGLGVDEQYF
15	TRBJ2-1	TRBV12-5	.	CASGLASIGVGEQFF
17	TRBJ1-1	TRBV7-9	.	CASSLDVRLPMNTEAFF
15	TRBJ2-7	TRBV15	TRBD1	CATSRGGTGAYEQYF
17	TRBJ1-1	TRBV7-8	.	CASSLERIAGSDTEAFF
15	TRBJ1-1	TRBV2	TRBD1	CASTTKTGGGTEAFF
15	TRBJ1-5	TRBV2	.	CASSEWVTGAQPQHF
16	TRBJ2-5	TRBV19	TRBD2	CASSTTSGSYQETQYF